The T cell receptor beta chain described here comes from a study of blood T cell repertoires in COVID-19. Study background: Spain, Italy and the United States supplied samples that represented acute and convalescent COVID-19.

The CDR3 covers 13 residues. Germline assignment: CDR1 MNHEY and CDR2 SMNVEV (reference sequence). With V trimmed by 2 bases and J by 7 bases, 4 bases remained unmatched. Under the authors' procedure: Estimated nucleated cell counts came from reference gene primer amplification. Profiled with immunoSEQ multiplex PCR; TCRdb holds only in-frame clones, not every one. The V and J calls and the clone size are those of that table, but D and trimming were determined from the DNA. The data show under 300,000 clones, about 80% seen once. This sequence originates from a woman between 45 and 60 years old who had recovered from COVID-19. The gene calls are TRBV27 and TRBJ1-2; 7 bases are a match to TRBD1. The sequenced material came from peripheral blood. This CDR3 is CASSLEGAGGYTF. The CDR3 DNA reads as TGTGCCAGCAGTTTAGAGGGGGCGGGTGGCTACACCTTC.